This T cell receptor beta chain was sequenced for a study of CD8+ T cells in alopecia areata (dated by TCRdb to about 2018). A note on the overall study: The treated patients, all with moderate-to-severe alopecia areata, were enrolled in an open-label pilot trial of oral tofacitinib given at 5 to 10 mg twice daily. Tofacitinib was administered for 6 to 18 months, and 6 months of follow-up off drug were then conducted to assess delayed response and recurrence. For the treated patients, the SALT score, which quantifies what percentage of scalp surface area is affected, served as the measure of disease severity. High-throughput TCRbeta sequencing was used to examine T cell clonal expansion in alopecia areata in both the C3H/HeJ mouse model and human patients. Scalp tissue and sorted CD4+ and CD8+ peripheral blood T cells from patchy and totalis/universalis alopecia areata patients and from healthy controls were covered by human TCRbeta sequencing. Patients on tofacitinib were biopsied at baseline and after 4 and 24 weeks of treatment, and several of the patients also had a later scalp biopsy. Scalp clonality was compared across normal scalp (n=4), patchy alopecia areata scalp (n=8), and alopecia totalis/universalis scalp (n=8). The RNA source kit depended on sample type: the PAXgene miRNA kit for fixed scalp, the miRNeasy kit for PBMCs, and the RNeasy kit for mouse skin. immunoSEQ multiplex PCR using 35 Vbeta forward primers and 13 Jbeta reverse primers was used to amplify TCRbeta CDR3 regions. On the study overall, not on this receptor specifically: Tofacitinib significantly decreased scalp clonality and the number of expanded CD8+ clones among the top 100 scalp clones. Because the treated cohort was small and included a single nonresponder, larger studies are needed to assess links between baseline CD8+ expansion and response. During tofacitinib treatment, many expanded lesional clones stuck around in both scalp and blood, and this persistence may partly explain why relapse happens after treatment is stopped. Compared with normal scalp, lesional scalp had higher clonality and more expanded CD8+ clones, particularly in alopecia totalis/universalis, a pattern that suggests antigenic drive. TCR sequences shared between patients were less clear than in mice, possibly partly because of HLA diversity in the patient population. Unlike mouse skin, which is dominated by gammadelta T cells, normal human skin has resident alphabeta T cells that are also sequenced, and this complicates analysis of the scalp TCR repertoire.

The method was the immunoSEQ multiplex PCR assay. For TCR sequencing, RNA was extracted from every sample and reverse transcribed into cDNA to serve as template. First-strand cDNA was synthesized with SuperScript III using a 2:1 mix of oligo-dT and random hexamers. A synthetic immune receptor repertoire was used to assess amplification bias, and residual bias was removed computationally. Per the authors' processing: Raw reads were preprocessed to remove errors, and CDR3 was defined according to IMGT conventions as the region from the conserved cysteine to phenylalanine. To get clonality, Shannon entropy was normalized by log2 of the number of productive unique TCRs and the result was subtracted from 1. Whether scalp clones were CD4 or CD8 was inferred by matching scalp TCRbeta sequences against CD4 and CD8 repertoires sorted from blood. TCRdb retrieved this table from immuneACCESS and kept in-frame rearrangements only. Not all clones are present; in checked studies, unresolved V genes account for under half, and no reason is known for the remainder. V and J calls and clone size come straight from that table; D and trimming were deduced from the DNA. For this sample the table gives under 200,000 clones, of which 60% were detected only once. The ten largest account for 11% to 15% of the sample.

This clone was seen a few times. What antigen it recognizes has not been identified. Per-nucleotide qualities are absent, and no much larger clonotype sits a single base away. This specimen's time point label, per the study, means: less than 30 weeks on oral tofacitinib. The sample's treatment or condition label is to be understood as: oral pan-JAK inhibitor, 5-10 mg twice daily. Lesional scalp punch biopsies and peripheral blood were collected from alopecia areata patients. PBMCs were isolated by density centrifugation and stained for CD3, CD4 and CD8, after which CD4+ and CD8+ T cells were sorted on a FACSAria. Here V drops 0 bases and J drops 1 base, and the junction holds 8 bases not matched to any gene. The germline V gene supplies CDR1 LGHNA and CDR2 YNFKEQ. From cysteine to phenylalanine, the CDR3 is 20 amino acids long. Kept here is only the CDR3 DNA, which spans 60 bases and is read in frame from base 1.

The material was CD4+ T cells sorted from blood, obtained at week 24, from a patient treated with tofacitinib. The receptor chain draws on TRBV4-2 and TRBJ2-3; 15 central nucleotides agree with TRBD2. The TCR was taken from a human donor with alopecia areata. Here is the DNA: TGTGCCAGCAGCCAAGACCTGGGGACTAGCGGGGGGTTCCGCACAGATACGCAGTATTTT. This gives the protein CASSQDLGTSGGFRTDTQYF.